Listed below are T cell receptor beta chains from one sample, sequenced in a study of Ad26.COV2.S vaccination and SARS-CoV-2 variants. TCRdb's table, derived via immunoSEQ multiplex PCR, lists solely in-frame clones and lacks some. The table includes almost 400,000 clones, about 88% detected once. This specimen was peripheral blood, taken in a trial of Ad26.COV2.S vaccine versus placebo. Every receptor here comes from a person aged 18 to 65 who received the Ad26.COV2.S COVID-19 vaccine or a placebo. Each CDR3 is given with its conserved first and last residue. The D gene is left open where the match is weak. The size entry is marked missing in some rows and otherwise reads once, few, many or a size class.

>TRBV2|TRBJ2-7|.|.
TGTGCCAGCAGTGTCCAATACGAGCAGTACTTC
CASSVQYEQYF
>TRBV11-2|TRBJ2-1|TRBD2|.
TGTGCCAGCAGTTCGGGACTAGCGGGCTACAATGAGCAGTTCTTC
CASSSGLAGYNEQFF
>TRBV28|TRBJ1-4|.|.
TGTGCCAGCAGGGCTCCCACTAATGAAAAACTGTTTTTT
CASRAPTNEKLFF
>TRBV4-2|TRBJ1-6|.|.
TGTGCCAGCAGCCAAGTCCGGGGAGAATCACCCCTCCACTTT
CASSQVRGESPLHF
>TRBV28|TRBJ1-5|.|.
TGTGCCAGCGAAGACATCAATCAGCCCCAGCATTTT
CASEDINQPQHF
>TRBV28|TRBJ2-7|.|.
TGTGCCAGCAGTTTTAGAGGTTACGAGCAGTACTTC
CASSFRGYEQYF
>TRBV7-6|TRBJ2-5|.|.
TGTGCCAGCAGCTCAGCTTTAGAGACCCAGTACTTC
CASSSALETQYF
>TRBV29-1|TRBJ2-4|.|.
TGCAGCGTTGGGGGGCGGGCCGGCATTCAGTACTTC
CSVGGRAGIQYF
>TRBV3-1/TRBV3-2|TRBJ2-1|.|.
TGTGCCAGCAGCCTGGGGCGGAGCTCCTACAATGAGCAGTTCTTC
CASSLGRSSYNEQFF
>TRBV19|TRBJ1-6|.|.
TGTGCCAGTAGTTTCCGGGACACAAATTCACCCCTCCACTTT
CASSFRDTNSPLHF
>TRBV6-5|TRBJ1-1|.|.
TGTGCCAGCAGTTACTCGGAAGGGATTAACACTGAAGCTTTCTTT
CASSYSEGINTEAFF
>TRBV6-4|TRBJ2-7|TRBD1|once
TGTGCCAGCAGTGACTCCCCGGGACAGGGTGTCCACGAGCAGTACTTC
CASSDSPGQGVHEQYF
>TRBV18|TRBJ2-3|.|.
TGTGCCAGCTCACCTTCTTCAGATACGCAGTATTTT
CASSPSSDTQYF
>TRBV28|TRBJ1-1|TRBD1|once
TGTGCCAGCAGTACGAGCGGGACAGGGGTAACTTTCTTT
CASSTSGTGVTFF
>TRBV10-3|TRBJ1-1|.|.
TGTGCCATCAGTGAAGGCCAGGGGAAAGCTTTCTTT
CAISEGQGKAFF
>TRBV5-1|TRBJ2-3|.|.
TGCGCCAGCAGCTTGCTGTCAAGCCTCAGCACAGATACGCAGTATTTT
CASSLLSSLSTDTQYF
>TRBV6-5|TRBJ2-4|.|.
TGTGCCAGCAGGGCTTGGGATACAGCCAAAAACATTCAGTACTTC
CASRAWDTAKNIQYF
>TRBV19|TRBJ2-2|.|once
TGTGCCAGTACCCAAGTGGGTTCGAACACCGGGGAGCTGTTTTTT
CASTQVGSNTGELFF
>TRBV5-1|TRBJ2-3|.|.
TGCGCCAGCAAGTGGGGGGCCACAGATACGCAGTATTTT
CASKWGATDTQYF
>TRBV19|TRBJ1-5|.|.
TGTGCCAGTAGTATCGATGGGATGAGCAATCAGCCCCAGCATTTT
CASSIDGMSNQPQHF
>TRBV18|TRBJ2-7|TRBD1|few
TGTGCCAGCTCACCACGACAGGGGGCTTACGAGCAGTACTTC
CASSPRQGAYEQYF
>TRBV27|TRBJ2-7|.|.
TGTGCCAGCAGTCAGACAGTTCTGACCTACGAGCAGTACTTC
CASSQTVLTYEQYF
>TRBV10-3|TRBJ2-3|.|.
TGTGCCATCAGTGAGTCGGGTCGAGATACGCAGTATTTT
CAISESGRDTQYF
>TRBV6-5|TRBJ2-7|TRBD2|.
TGTGCCAGCAGTTACTCGAGGGGAGGGGAGCAGTACTTC
CASSYSRGGEQYF
>TRBV5-5|TRBJ2-1|TRBD1|once
TGTGCCAGCAGTAAGGACAGGGTATCCTACAATGAGCAGTTCTTC
CASSKDRVSYNEQFF
>TRBV19|TRBJ1-5|TRBD1|.
TGTGCCAGTAGTATCAGCCCAGGGGGGGGCAATCAGCCCCAGCATTTT
CASSISPGGGNQPQHF
>TRBV7-2|TRBJ2-1|.|once
TGTGCCAGCAGCTTAGCTGGTAGTCCCTACAATGAGCAGTTCTTC
CASSLAGSPYNEQFF
>TRBV6-2/TRBV6-3|TRBJ2-2|.|.
TGTGCCAGCAGTTACTGGGCGATTCCGAACACCGGGGAGCTGTTTTTT
CASSYWAIPNTGELFF
>TRBV7-9|TRBJ2-3|TRBD2|.
TGTGCCAGCAGCTTGGCTAGCGGATACACAGATACGCAGTATTTT
CASSLASGYTDTQYF
>TRBV12-5|TRBJ1-5|TRBD1|few
TGTGCTAGTGGTTGGCCCGGACAGGGGTATAGCAATCAGCCCCAGCATTTT
CASGWPGQGYSNQPQHF
>TRBV9|TRBJ2-2|.|.
TGTGCCAGCAGCGTAGAGGCGGGCGCGAACACCGGGGAGCTGTTTTTT
CASSVEAGANTGELFF
>TRBV27|TRBJ2-2|TRBD2|.
TGTGCCAGCAGCCCTAGGGGGGGACTAGCGCTAACCGGGGAGCTGTTTTTT
CASSPRGGLALTGELFF
>TRBV28|TRBJ2-7|.|.
TGTGCCAGCAGTTTTGTCGGCTCCTACGAGCAGTACTTC
CASSFVGSYEQYF
>TRBV9|TRBJ2-1|.|.
TGTGCCAGCAGCGTAGCCTCCTACAATGAGCAGTTCTTC
CASSVASYNEQFF
>TRBV7-9|TRBJ1-3|.|.
TGTGCCAGCAGCTTAGCTGGGGGGGGAAACACCATATATTTT
CASSLAGGGNTIYF
>TRBV4-1|TRBJ1-1|.|few
TGCGCCAGCAGCCAGGGACTGCTGAACACTGAAGCTTTCTTT
CASSQGLLNTEAFF
>TRBV28|TRBJ2-7|.|once
TGTGCCAGCAGTTTTGGACGGTTGGGGCAGGGCTACGAGCAGTACTTC
CASSFGRLGQGYEQYF
>TRBV4-1|TRBJ2-4|TRBD1|.
TGCGCCAGCAGCCAAGATAGGGGGACAGGGGAGAACATTCAGTACTTC
CASSQDRGTGENIQYF
>TRBV10-3|TRBJ2-7|.|once
TGTGCCACTAGGGACGGCTACGAGCAGTACTTC
CATRDGYEQYF
>TRBV2|TRBJ2-6|TRBD1|.
TGTGCCAGCAGGTGGACAGGGGCTTCTGGGGCCAACGTCCTGACTTTC
CASRWTGASGANVLTF
>TRBV18|TRBJ2-1|.|.
TGTGCCAGCTCACCCCCCACAAGGAGAAATGAGCAGTTCTTC
CASSPPTRRNEQFF
>TRBV29-1|TRBJ2-6|.|.
TGCAGCGTTGATCGGGATGAATACCTAAATGGGGCCAGATTGAACTCTGGGGCCAACGTCCTGACTTTC
CSVDRDEYLNGARLNSGANVLTF
>TRBV30|TRBJ2-5|.|.
TGTGCCTGGAGCCTCCCCGACTTGGGTGAGACCCAGTACTTC
CAWSLPDLGETQYF
>TRBV11-2|TRBJ2-1|.|.
TGTGCCAGCAGCTTAGAGTATCCGGGAAGGTTGATCGATGAGCAGTTCTTC
CASSLEYPGRLIDEQFF
>TRBV30|TRBJ2-7|TRBD1|once
TGTGCCTGGAACCGGGACAGGGGGCACGAGCAGTACTTC
CAWNRDRGHEQYF
>TRBV11-1|TRBJ1-5|.|.
TGTGCCAGCAGCTTAAGTAGTAATCAGCCCCAGCATTTT
CASSLSSNQPQHF
>TRBV9|TRBJ2-2|.|.
TGTGCCAGCAGCGTACTCGGGACCGGGGAGCTGTTTTTT
CASSVLGTGELFF